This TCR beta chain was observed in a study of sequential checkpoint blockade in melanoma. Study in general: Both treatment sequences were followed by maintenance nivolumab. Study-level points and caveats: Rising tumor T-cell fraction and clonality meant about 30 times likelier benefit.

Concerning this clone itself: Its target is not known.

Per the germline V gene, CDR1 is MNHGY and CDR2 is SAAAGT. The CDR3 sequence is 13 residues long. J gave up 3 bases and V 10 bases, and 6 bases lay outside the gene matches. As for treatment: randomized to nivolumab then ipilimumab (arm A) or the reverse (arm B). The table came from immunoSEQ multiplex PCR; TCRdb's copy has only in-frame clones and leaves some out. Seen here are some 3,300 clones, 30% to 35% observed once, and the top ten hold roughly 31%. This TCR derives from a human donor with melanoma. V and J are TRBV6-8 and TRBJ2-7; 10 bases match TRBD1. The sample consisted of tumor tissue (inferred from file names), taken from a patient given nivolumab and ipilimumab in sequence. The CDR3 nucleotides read TGTGCCATCGGGACAGGGGATGGCTACGAGCAGTACTTC. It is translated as CAIGTGDGYEQYF.